The entry below gives a single T cell receptor (beta chain) sequence along with its context. No antigen is known for it. These data originate in a study of beta chain features in type 1 diabetes. Whole-study results and caveats: Across all four CD4+ subsets, people with type 1 diabetes showed modestly shorter TCRB CDR3s.

The whole isolated RNA underwent reverse transcription, so sequencing captured expressed TCRB transcripts. Libraries were prepared by immunoSEQ multiplex PCR; TCRdb keeps only in-frame clonotypes and omits some of them. The data contain 300,000 or so clones, about 13% of them singletons. This CDR3 spans 13 amino acids. Trimming pared 4 bases from V and 2 bases from J, leaving 11 bases between. Germline CDR1 reads SQVTM; CDR2 reads ANQGSEA. V and J are TRBV29-1 and TRBJ1-1; D remains ambiguous. The TCR comes from a woman aged 18-35 years with type 1 diabetes. Sequences were obtained from naive CD4+ T cells from blood. CDR3 sequence (DNA): TGCAGCGTTGGGGCAGGAATCAACACTGAAGCTTTCTTT. Its protein is CSVGAGINTEAFF.